This is a list of T cell receptor beta chains from one sample in a study of cytomegalovirus exposure and HLA in healthy donors. The table came from immunoSEQ multiplex PCR; TCRdb's copy has only in-frame clones and leaves some out. The sample consists of some 140,000 clones, approximately 73% of them appearing once. Sequencing was performed on PBMCs. These TCRs come from a middle-aged woman in good health and CMV-seronegative. The CDR3 runs from the conserved cysteine through the conserved F or W. D genes are given only for firm matches. Rows give clone size only sometimes, using once, few, many, or a class for an expanded clone.

j_call,clone_size,d_call,v_call,cdr3_aa,cdr3_nt
TRBJ1-4,-,TRBD1,TRBV5-1,CASSPGWDRGNEKLFF,TGCGCCAGCAGCCCGGGCTGGGACAGGGGAAATGAAAAACTGTTTTTT
TRBJ2-7,-,-,TRBV4-2,CASSHRQDTYEQYF,TGTGCCAGCAGCCATCGGCAGGATACCTACGAGCAGTACTTC
TRBJ2-2,-,TRBD2,TRBV5-4,CASSLAGGGTGELFF,TGTGCCAGCAGCTTAGCGGGGGGTGGAACCGGGGAGCTGTTTTTT
TRBJ2-7,few,-,TRBV6-5,CASSYHPGYEQYF,TGTGCCAGCAGTTACCATCCGGGTTACGAGCAGTACTTC
TRBJ1-3,-,-,TRBV4-1,CASSQDLRPNPSGNTIYF,TGCGCCAGCAGCCAAGATCTGCGCCCTAACCCCTCTGGAAACACCATATATTTT
TRBJ2-1,-,-,TRBV5-4,CASSLANRAGGNEQFF,TGTGCCAGCAGCTTGGCGAACAGGGCCGGGGGGAATGAGCAGTTCTTC
TRBJ2-1,-,-,TRBV2,CASGSDRLSYNEQFF,TGTGCCAGCGGATCAGACAGACTCTCCTACAATGAGCAGTTCTTC
TRBJ1-2,-,-,TRBV5-1,CASSLGSTGYDYGYTF,TGCGCCAGCAGCTTGGGGAGTACAGGGTACGACTATGGCTACACCTTC
TRBJ2-7,-,TRBD1,TRBV13,CASSGSGQGSFYEQYF,TGTGCCAGCAGCGGATCGGGACAGGGGTCCTTCTACGAGCAGTACTTC
TRBJ1-1,-,TRBD1,TRBV7-8,CASNVRPGQGESGTEAFF,TGTGCCAGCAACGTACGACCGGGACAGGGGGAGAGTGGCACTGAAGCTTTCTTT
TRBJ2-1,-,TRBD2,TRBV9,CASSVEVGGYNEQFF,TGTGCCAGCAGCGTAGAGGTGGGGGGGTACAATGAGCAGTTCTTC
TRBJ2-1,-,-,TRBV2,CALEPHNEQFF,TGTGCCCTAGAGCCGCACAATGAGCAGTTCTTC
TRBJ1-5,-,-,TRBV6-6,CASSPSDSRNQPQHF,TGTGCCAGCAGTCCCTCGGACAGCCGCAATCAGCCCCAGCATTTT
TRBJ1-6,-,TRBD1,TRBV14,CASSSGGQGFSPLHF,TGTGCCAGCAGCTCGGGGGGACAGGGTTTTTCACCCCTCCACTTT
TRBJ2-3,-,-,TRBV5-1,CASSAGGPADTQYF,TGCGCCAGCAGCGCCGGGGGGCCCGCAGATACGCAGTATTTT
TRBJ2-1,-,-,TRBV5-1,CASSLVRDSYNEQFF,TGCGCCAGCAGCTTGGTCCGGGATTCCTACAATGAGCAGTTCTTC
TRBJ2-7,-,-,TRBV6-1,CASSPRTASAYEQYF,TGTGCCAGCAGCCCCAGGACAGCCTCTGCCTACGAGCAGTACTTC
TRBJ2-1,-,TRBD2,TRBV12-5,CASGLRNSGGEREQFF,TGTGCTAGTGGTTTGCGGAATAGCGGGGGGGAGCGCGAGCAGTTCTTC
TRBJ1-6,-,TRBD1,TRBV15,CATSRDRTGSYNSPLHF,TGTGCCACCAGCAGAGATAGGACAGGCTCCTATAATTCACCCCTCCACTTT
TRBJ2-2,-,TRBD2,TRBV7-2,CASSLAFGTSGGARTGELFF,TGTGCCAGCAGCTTAGCCTTTGGGACTAGCGGGGGCGCCAGGACCGGGGAGCTGTTTTTT
TRBJ1-1,-,-,TRBV4-1,CASSQTANTEAFF,TGCGCCAGCAGCCAAACAGCGAACACTGAAGCTTTCTTT
TRBJ1-5,-,-,TRBV2,CASSEEGYSNQPQHF,TGTGCCAGCAGTGAGGAGGGTTATAGCAATCAGCCCCAGCATTTT
TRBJ1-1,-,-,TRBV11-2,CASSLVKEAFF,TGTGCCAGCAGCTTAGTTAAAGAAGCTTTCTTT
TRBJ1-5,few,-,TRBV21-1,CASSLGGVNQPQHF,TGTGCCAGCAGCCTAGGGGGGGTTAATCAGCCCCAGCATTTT
TRBJ2-1,once,-,TRBV10-1,CASSESILGGGEQFF,TGCGCCAGCAGTGAGTCGATTTTGGGGGGTGGAGAGCAGTTCTTC
TRBJ2-5,-,TRBD2,TRBV5-1,CASSPSGQETQYF,TGCGCCAGCAGCCCTAGCGGTCAAGAGACCCAGTACTTC
TRBJ1-4,-,-,TRBV4-2,CASSRSGSTNEKLFF,TGTGCCAGCAGCCGGTCGGGGAGTACTAATGAAAAACTGTTTTTT
TRBJ2-2,-,-,TRBV4-1,CASSQVEQGSGELFF,TGCGCCAGCAGCCAAGTGGAGCAGGGGTCCGGGGAGCTGTTTTTT
TRBJ1-2,once,-,TRBV10-3,CAISEGSNYGYTF,TGTGCCATCAGTGAGGGCAGTAACTATGGCTACACCTTC
TRBJ2-3,-,TRBD2,TRBV19,CASSIAGGGADTQYF,TGTGCCAGTAGTATAGCCGGCGGGGGTGCAGATACGCAGTATTTT
TRBJ2-3,-,-,TRBV7-9,CSSSFDTRTDTQYF,TGTTCCAGCAGCTTTGATACTCGCACAGATACGCAGTATTTT
TRBJ2-7,few,TRBD1,TRBV6-6,CASSRDRGYEQYF,TGTGCCAGCAGTCGGGACAGGGGCTACGAGCAGTACTTC
TRBJ1-3,-,TRBD1,TRBV5-1,CASSPNDRESYSGNTIYF,TGCGCCAGCAGTCCGAATGACAGGGAATCGTACTCTGGAAACACCATATATTTT
TRBJ1-5,-,TRBD1,TRBV6-6,CASSIPTGDLNQPQHF,TGTGCCAGCAGTATCCCCACAGGGGATCTCAATCAGCCCCAGCATTTT
TRBJ1-2,few,-,TRBV7-2,CASSFGESGYTF,TGTGCCAGCAGCTTTGGTGAAAGCGGCTACACCTTC
TRBJ2-7,once,-,TRBV19,CASSMDITYEQYF,TGTGCCAGTAGTATGGACATTACCTACGAGCAGTACTTC
TRBJ1-3,-,-,TRBV14,CASSQERGNAIYF,TGTGCCAGCAGCCAAGAGCGGGGGAACGCCATATATTTT
TRBJ2-5,-,-,TRBV9,CASSAGELQETQYF,TGTGCCAGCAGCGCGGGGGAGCTGCAAGAGACCCAGTACTTC
TRBJ2-2,-,TRBD1,TRBV19,CASSPGQAVFANTGELFF,TGTGCCAGTAGCCCGGGACAGGCAGTGTTCGCGAACACCGGGGAGCTGTTTTTT